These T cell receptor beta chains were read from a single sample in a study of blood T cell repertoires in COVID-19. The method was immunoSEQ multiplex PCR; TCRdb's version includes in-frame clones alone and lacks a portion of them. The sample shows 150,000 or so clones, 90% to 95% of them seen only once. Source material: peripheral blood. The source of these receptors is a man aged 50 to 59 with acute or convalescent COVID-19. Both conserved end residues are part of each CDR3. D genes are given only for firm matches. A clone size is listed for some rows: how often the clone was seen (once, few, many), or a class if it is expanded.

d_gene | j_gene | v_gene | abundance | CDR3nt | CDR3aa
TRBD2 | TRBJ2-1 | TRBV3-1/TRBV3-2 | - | TGTGCCAGCAGGCGGGGTATGGGACTAGCGGGAGTGGGGGTTTGGAATGAGCAGTTCTTC | CASRRGMGLAGVGVWNEQFF
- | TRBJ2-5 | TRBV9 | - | TGTGCCAGCAGCCCACGTAGAGCCCAACAAGAGACCCAGTACTTC | CASSPRRAQQETQYF
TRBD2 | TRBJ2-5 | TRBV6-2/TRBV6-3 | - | TGTGCCAGCAGTTACGGCGGGGGACGTGGAGAGACCCAGTACTTC | CASSYGGGRGETQYF
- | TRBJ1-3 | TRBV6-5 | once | TGTGCCAGCACAATGACAGTCTCTGGAAACACCATATATTTT | CASTMTVSGNTIYF
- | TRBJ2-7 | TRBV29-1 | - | TGCAGCGTGCACGGGGGTGATGGCTCCTACGAGCAGTACTTC | CSVHGGDGSYEQYF
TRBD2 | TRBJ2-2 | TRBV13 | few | TGTGCCAGCAGCCGAACGGGACTAGCGGGGGGTAGTACCGGGGAGCTGTTTTTT | CASSRTGLAGGSTGELFF
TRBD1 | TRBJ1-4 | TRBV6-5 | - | TGTGCCAGCAGCGGACAGGGGGCGATTAATGAAAAACTGTTTTTT | CASSGQGAINEKLFF
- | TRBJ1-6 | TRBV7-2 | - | TGTGCCAGCAGCTTAGTTCGGACAGTTGGTTCACCCCTCCACTTT | CASSLVRTVGSPLHF
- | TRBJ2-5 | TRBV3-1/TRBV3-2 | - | TGTGCCAGCAGCCAAGTACTACAGGGAGGGGAGACCCAGTACTTC | CASSQVLQGGETQYF
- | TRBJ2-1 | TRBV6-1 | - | TGTGCCAGCAGTGAAGTGGTGTCAGAATACAATGAGCAGTTCTTC | CASSEVVSEYNEQFF
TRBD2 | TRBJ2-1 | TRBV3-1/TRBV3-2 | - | TGTGCCAGCAGCCAAGATGGACTAGCGGGGAGAAGCTCCTACAATGAGCAGTTCTTC | CASSQDGLAGRSSYNEQFF
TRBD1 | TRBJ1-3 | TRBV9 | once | TGTGCCAGCAGCGTAGGATCGGGACAGGGAAATTTAGATACCACCATATATTTT | CASSVGSGQGNLDTTIYF
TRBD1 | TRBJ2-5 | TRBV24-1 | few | TGTGCCACCAGTGAGCTTGGGACAGTCCAAGAGACCCAGTACTTC | CATSELGTVQETQYF
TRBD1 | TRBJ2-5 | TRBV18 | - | TGTGCCAGCTCACAGCGACAGGGGCAAGAGACCCAGTACTTC | CASSQRQGQETQYF
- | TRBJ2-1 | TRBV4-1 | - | TGCGCCAGCAGCCAACATTCCGGGAGTGTGAATGAGCAGTTCTTC | CASSQHSGSVNEQFF
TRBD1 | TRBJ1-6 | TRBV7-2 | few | TGTGCCAGCAGCTACGCGACAGGGGCCAATTCACCCCTCCACTTT | CASSYATGANSPLHF
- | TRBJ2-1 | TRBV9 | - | TGTGCCAGCAGCGTAGAAACCCAGCGAAGCTCCTACAATGAGCAGTTCTTC | CASSVETQRSSYNEQFF
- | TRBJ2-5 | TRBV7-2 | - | TGTGCCAGCAGCTCTTACCTTGGAGAACAAGAGACCCAGTACTTC | CASSSYLGEQETQYF
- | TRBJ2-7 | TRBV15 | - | TGTGCCACCAGCAGGGCTGACAGGCGACTTTCCTACGAGCAGTACTTC | CATSRADRRLSYEQYF
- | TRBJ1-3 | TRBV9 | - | TGTGCCAGCAGCGTTGACGGAGGCTCTGGAAACACCATATATTTT | CASSVDGGSGNTIYF
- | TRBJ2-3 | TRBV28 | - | TGTGCCAGCAGTTTAACTAGCCCCACAGATACGCAGTATTTT | CASSLTSPTDTQYF
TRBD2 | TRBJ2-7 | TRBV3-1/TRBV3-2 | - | TGTGCCAGCAGCCAATCTCTGAAGCGGGGCTACGAGCAGTACTTC | CASSQSLKRGYEQYF